This entry lists 3 T cell receptor beta chains sequenced from one sample in a study of technical replicates of blood from several donors (dated by TCRdb to 2015 to 2018). Library prep was done by the immunoSEQ multiplex PCR assay. As stored in TCRdb, this immuneACCESS dataset retains in-frame rearrangements with V and J assigned. A fraction of the clones does not appear; measured against another copy, unresolved V genes explain less than half of the discrepancy, and the remainder lacks a known reason. In all, the sample holds approximately 73,000 clones, and roughly 93% of those were seen once. Of the sample, 0.2% to 0.3% is held by the ten largest clones. The specimen sequenced was T cells isolated from PBMCs. The receptors shown here come from a human donor in good health.

The chain uses TRBV5-1 and TRBJ2-6; 7 bases fit TRBD2. The length of the CDR3 is 19 residues. The V segment lost 5 bases and the J segment 0 bases; nucleotides outside the gene matches: 14. Germline assignment: CDR1 SGHRS and CDR2 YFSETQ. The CDR3 region has the DNA TGCGCCAGCAGGAATAGACCCAGCGGGGACGTCTCTGGGGCCAACGTCCTGACTTTC. Its protein product is CASRNRPSGDVSGANVLTF.

The V and J genes are TRBV7-2 and TRBJ2-7; 10 bases line up with TRBD2. The germline V gene encodes CDR1 SGHTA and CDR2 FQGNSA. V lost 5 bases and J lost 2; bases outside the gene matches: 12. CDR3 length equals 17 residues. The CDR3 spells CASSPLAGTSDTYEQYF. The CDR3 DNA follows: TGTGCCAGCAGCCCACTAGCCGGGACTAGCGATACCTACGAGCAGTACTTC.

The rearrangement joins TRBV14 to TRBJ2-5; the match to TRBD2 covers 12 bases. This CDR3 has 15 amino acids. The V gene end was trimmed by 8 bases and the J gene end by 4 bases; junction bases not matched to a gene: 8. In germline, CDR1 is SGHDN, CDR2 FVKESK. CDR3 protein: CASGLLAGGRETQYF. As DNA, the CDR3 is TGTGCCAGCGGGCTACTAGCGGGGGGTCGAGAGACCCAGTACTTC.